The present TCR beta chain was sequenced within a study of T cells in Graves' hyperthyroidism and ophthalmopathy. Study information: Peripheral blood draws took place at initial diagnosis, ahead of any treatment. The study's findings and limits: Ophthalmopathy got predicted by the model a median around 6.8 months before its onset.

This clonotype came up many times. The antigen remains undetermined. The CDR3 is 13 residues long. Trimming removed 2 bases from V and 5 bases from J, with 7 bases in between. Germline CDR1 reads MNHEY; CDR2 reads SVGEGT. The CDR3 regions of TCR beta were amplified from RNA transcripts. A set of HTBI primers served as the primers for a first-round RT-PCR of the TCR CDR3. TCRdb passed the multiplex PCR reads through MiXCR, listing each CDR3 protein once. The data contain roughly 500,000 distinct CDR3 sequences, roughly 25% of them singletons. At least 3 on the Clinical Activity Score was recorded for ophthalmopathy patients, who also had NOSPECS grade at least 4 and duration under 3 months. Clinicians diagnosed patients from clinical symptoms, serum thyroxine and TRAb, thyroid ultrasound and orbital computed tomography.

The chain couples TRBV6-2 or TRBV6-3 to TRBJ1-5; D is perhaps TRBD1 (6 bases). The sample taken for sequencing was blood. This receptor was identified in a woman aged 25 to 39 with Graves' ophthalmopathy. CDR3 DNA: TGTGCCAGCAGTTACAACAGGGATCAGCCCCAGCATTTT. Translation gives CASSYNRDQPQHF.